This record covers a single T cell receptor beta chain. The antigen is undetermined. This sample stems from a study of cytomegalovirus exposure and HLA in healthy donors. Findings of the study overall: Apparent HLA restriction characterized most CMV-associated TCR beta chains in a later analysis.

With V trimmed by 6 bases and J by 4 bases, 1 base remained unmatched. The CDR3 spans 13 residues. The germline CDR1 and CDR2 sequences are MNHEY and SMNVEV (reference sequence). The study ran its PCR with 60 Vbeta and 13 Jbeta primers. Only in-frame clones appear in the TCRdb table, and some are missing; sequencing was by immunoSEQ multiplex PCR. The data show under 150,000 clones, about 80% seen once. Sequenced: PBMCs. The chain employs TRBV27 and TRBJ2-2, with 8 nucleotides matching TRBD1. This receptor was identified in a man younger than 35 in good health and CMV-seronegative. Written as DNA, the CDR3 is TGTGCCAGCAGCACAGGGGGCACCGGGGAGCTGTTTTTT. Encoded protein: CASSTGGTGELFF.